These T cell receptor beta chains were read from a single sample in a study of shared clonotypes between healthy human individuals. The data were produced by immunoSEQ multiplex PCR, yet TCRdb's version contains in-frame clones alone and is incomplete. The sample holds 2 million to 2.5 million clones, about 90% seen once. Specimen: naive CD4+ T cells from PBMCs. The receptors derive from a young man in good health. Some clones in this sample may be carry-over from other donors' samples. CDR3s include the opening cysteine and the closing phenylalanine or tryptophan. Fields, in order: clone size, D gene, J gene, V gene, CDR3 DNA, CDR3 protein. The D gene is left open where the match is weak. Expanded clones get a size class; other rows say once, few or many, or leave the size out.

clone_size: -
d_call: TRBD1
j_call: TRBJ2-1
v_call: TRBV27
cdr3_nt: TGTGCCAGCAGTTTATCTTTCGGGACAGGCGGGTTAGGGCAGTTCTTC
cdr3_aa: CASSLSFGTGGLGQFF

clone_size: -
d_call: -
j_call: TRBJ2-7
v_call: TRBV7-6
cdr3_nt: TGTGCCAGCAGCTCGACTAGTCGTTACGAGCAGTACTTC
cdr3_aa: CASSSTSRYEQYF

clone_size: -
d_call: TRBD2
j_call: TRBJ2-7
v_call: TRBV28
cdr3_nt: TGTGCCAGCAGTTCCAAACTAGCGGGGGTAGAAGGAGAGCAGTACTTC
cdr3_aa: CASSSKLAGVEGEQYF

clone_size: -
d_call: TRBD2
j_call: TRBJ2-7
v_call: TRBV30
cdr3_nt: TGTGCCTGGAGTGGGGGTAGCGGGGGCTACGAGCAGTACTTC
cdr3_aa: CAWSGGSGGYEQYF

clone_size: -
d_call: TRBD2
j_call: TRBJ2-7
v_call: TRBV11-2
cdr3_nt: TGTGCCAGCAGCTTGGGCCTAGCGGGCGCCTACGAGCAGTACTTC
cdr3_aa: CASSLGLAGAYEQYF

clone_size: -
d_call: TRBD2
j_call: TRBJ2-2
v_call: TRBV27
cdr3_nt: TGTGCCAGCAGTTTATTTGGGGCGGGGGGCGGTGGGACCGGGGAGCTGTTTTTT
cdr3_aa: CASSLFGAGGGGTGELFF

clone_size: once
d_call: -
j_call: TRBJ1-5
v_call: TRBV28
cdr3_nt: TGTGCCAGCAGTTTGAGGCAGGGGAAGCAACAGCCCCAGCATTTT
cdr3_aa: CASSLRQGKQQPQHF

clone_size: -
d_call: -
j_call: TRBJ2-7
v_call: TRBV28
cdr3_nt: TGTGCCAGCAGTCCGGGGTCAAGCTACGAGCAGTACTTC
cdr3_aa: CASSPGSSYEQYF

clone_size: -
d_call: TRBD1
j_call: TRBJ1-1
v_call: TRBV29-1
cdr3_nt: TGCAGCGCCGGACAGGTGAACACTGAAGCTTTCTTT
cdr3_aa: CSAGQVNTEAFF

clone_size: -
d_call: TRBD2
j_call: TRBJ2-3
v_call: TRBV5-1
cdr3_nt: TGCGCCAGCAGCCCGGGGACTAGCGGGAGTACAGATACGCAGTATTTT
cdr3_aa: CASSPGTSGSTDTQYF

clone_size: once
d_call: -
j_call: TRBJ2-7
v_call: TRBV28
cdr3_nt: TGTGCCAGCTCTTGGGCGCCTACCGAGCAGTACTTC
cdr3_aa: CASSWAPTEQYF

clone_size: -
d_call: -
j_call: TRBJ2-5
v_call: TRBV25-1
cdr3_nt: TGTGCCAGCAGCAGGGGATCAGAGACCCAGTACTTC
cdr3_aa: CASSRGSETQYF

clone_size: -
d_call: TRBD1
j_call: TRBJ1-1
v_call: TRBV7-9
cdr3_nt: TGTGCCAGCAGCTTAGGTGGGACAGAGACCACTGAAGCTTTCTTT
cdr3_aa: CASSLGGTETTEAFF

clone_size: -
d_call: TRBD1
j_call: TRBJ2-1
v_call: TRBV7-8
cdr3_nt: TGTGCCAGCAGCGTCAACGACAGGGGGCTAGGGAATGAGCAGTTCTTC
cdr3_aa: CASSVNDRGLGNEQFF

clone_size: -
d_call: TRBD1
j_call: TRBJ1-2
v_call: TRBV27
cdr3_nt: TGTGCCAGCAGTTTGGGGGACAGGGATGTAGGAGGCTACACCTTC
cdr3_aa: CASSLGDRDVGGYTF

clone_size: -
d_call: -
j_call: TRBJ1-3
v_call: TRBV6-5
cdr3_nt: TGTGCCAGCAGTCCCGGGGTGGGGCGGCACACCATATATTTT
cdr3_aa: CASSPGVGRHTIYF

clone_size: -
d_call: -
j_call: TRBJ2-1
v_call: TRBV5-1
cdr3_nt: TGCGCCAGCAGCTTTGGACTACCTGGGAATGAGCAGTTCTTC
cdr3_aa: CASSFGLPGNEQFF

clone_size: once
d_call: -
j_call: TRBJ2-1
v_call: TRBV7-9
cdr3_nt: TGTGCCAGCAGCCCCCGGGTTAGCGGCCTTTATAGCAATGAGCAGTTCTTC
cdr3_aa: CASSPRVSGLYSNEQFF

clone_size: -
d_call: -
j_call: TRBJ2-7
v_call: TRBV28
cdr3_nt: TGTGCCAGCAGTCCTAGTCCACCCGGGACATACGAGCAGTACTTC
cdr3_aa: CASSPSPPGTYEQYF

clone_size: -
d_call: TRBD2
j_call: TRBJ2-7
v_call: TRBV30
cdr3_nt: TGTGCCTGGAGTGTACGCCCCGTGACTAGCGGGTCTTCCTACGAGCAGTACTTC
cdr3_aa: CAWSVRPVTSGSSYEQYF

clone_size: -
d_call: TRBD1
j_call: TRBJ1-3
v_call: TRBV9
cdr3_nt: TGTGCCAGCAGCGCCGATCCCGGGACAGGGGCTGGAAACACCATATATTTT
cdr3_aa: CASSADPGTGAGNTIYF

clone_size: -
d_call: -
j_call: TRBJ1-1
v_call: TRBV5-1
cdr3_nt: TGCGCCAGCAGCTCTGGGTCGGACACTGAAGCTTTCTTT
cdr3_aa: CASSSGSDTEAFF

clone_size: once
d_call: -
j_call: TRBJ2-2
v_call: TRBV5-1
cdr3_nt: TGCGCCAGCAGTTCGGGACCGGCCCCAACCGGGGAGCTGTTTTTT
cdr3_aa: CASSSGPAPTGELFF

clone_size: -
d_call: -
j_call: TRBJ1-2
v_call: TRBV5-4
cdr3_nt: TGTGCCAGCAGCACGCGCCGGGACAACCCTGCGGGGGGCTACACCTTC
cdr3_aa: CASSTRRDNPAGGYTF

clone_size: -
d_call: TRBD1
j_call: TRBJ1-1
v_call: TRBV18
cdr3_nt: TGTGCCAGCTCACCTTATGCAGGGGGCTTCATTGAAGCTTTCTTT
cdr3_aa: CASSPYAGGFIEAFF

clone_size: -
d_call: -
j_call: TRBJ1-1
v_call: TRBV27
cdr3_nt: TGTGCCAGCACTCGGACGGCAAACACTGAAGCTTTCTTT
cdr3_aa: CASTRTANTEAFF

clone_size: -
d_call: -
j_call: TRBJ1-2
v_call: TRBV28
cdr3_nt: TGTGCCAGCAGACGTCCGACGGGGGCTGCTGGCTACACCTTC
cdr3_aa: CASRRPTGAAGYTF

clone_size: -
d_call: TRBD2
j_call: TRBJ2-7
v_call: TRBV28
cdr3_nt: TGTGCCAGCAGTGGGAGCGGGAGTCCCCCCTACGAGCAGTACTTC
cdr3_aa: CASSGSGSPPYEQYF

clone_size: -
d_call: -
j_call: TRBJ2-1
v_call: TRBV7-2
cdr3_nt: TGTGCCAGCAGCTTAGCAGCCGGGGGCAACTACAATGAGCAGTTCTTC
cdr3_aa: CASSLAAGGNYNEQFF

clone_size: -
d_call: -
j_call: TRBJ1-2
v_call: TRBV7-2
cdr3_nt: TGTGCCAGCAGCTTAGCGAGGGACCCACTGAGATATGGCTACACCTTC
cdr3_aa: CASSLARDPLRYGYTF

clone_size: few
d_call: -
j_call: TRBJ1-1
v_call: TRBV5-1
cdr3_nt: TGCGCCAGCAGTAAAGGAGGGAGGGACACTGAAGCTTTCTTT
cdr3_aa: CASSKGGRDTEAFF

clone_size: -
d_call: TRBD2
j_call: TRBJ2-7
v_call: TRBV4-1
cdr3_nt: TGCGCCAGCAGCCCCGTAGCGGGAGGCCTTGGGGAGCAGTACTTC
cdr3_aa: CASSPVAGGLGEQYF

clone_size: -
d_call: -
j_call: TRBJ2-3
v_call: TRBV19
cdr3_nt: TGTGCCAGTAGCAGCGGGTCTCGGACTAGCACAGATACGCAGTATTTT
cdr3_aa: CASSSGSRTSTDTQYF

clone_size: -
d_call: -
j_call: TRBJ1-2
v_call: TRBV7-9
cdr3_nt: TGTGCCAGCAGCTGGGGGCCACAGAACTATGGCTACACCTTC
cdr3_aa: CASSWGPQNYGYTF

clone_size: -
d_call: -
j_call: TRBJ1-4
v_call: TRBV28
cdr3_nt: TGTGCCAGCAGTTTATTCGCCGGGGCTAATGAAAAACTGTTTTTT
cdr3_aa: CASSLFAGANEKLFF

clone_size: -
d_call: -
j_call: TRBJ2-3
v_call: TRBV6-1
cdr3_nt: TGTGCCAGCAGTGCTGTAGCGGAGAGCACAGATACGCAGTATTTT
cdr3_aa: CASSAVAESTDTQYF

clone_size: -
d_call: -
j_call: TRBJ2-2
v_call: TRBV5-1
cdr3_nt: TGCGCCAGCAGCTTGGACGGGAGCCACACCGGGGAGCTGTTTTTT
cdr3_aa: CASSLDGSHTGELFF

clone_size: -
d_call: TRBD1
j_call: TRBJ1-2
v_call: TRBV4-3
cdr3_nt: TGCGCCAGCAGCCAAGACGGCAGGGGGAAGGTCTATGGCTACACCTTC
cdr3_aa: CASSQDGRGKVYGYTF

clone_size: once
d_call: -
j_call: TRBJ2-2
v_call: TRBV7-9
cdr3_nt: TGTGCCAGCAGCCCAGTAGGAGAGGGGGTCGGGGAGCTGTTTTTT
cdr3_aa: CASSPVGEGVGELFF

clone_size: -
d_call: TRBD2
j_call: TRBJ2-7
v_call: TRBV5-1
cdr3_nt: TGCGCCAGCAGCGTCCGACTAGCGGAGAGTTACGAGCAGTACTTC
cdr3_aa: CASSVRLAESYEQYF

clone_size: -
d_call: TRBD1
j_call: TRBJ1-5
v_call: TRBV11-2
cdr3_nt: TGTGCCAGCAGCCTAACAGGGGGAGCAGGTCAGCCCCAGCATTTT
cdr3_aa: CASSLTGGAGQPQHF

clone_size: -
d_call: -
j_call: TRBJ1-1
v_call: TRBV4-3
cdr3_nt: TGCGCCAGCAGCCAAGCCGGCGCCCGTGAAGCTTTCTTT
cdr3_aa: CASSQAGAREAFF

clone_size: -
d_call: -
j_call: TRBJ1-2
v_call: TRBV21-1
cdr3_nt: TGTGCCAGCAGCAAAGGGGCAGGGGATGATGGCTACACCTTC
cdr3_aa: CASSKGAGDDGYTF

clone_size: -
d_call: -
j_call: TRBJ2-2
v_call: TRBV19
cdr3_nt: TGTGCCAGTAGTATAAGGCTTCCAGCGAACACCGGGGAGCTGTTTTTT
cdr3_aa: CASSIRLPANTGELFF

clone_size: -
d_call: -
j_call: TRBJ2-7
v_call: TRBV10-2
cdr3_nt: TGCGCCAGCAGTGAGTCCCTCCGGGCGGAGCAGTACTTC
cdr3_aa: CASSESLRAEQYF

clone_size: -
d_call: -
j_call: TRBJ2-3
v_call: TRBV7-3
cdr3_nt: TGTGCCAGCGGACTACAGATAACCACAGATACGCAGTATTTT
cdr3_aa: CASGLQITTDTQYF

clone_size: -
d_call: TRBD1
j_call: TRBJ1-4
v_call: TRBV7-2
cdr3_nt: TGTGCCAGCAAGGGGGCTTATAATGAAAAACTGTTTTTT
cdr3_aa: CASKGAYNEKLFF

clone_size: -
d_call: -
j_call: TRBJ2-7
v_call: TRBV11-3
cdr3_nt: TGTGCCAGCAGCTCAACCGGGACACAGGAGCAGTACTTC
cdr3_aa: CASSSTGTQEQYF

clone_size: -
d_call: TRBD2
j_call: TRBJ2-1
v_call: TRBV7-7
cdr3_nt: TGTGCCAGCAGCTTAGCACCCAGCGGGGGAGATGATCAGTTCTTC
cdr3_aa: CASSLAPSGGDDQFF

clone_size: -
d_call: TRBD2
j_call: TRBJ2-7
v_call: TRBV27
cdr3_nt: TGTGCCAGCAGTTTATGGGGGGGCTCCCGGGCTAGCGGGAGTTTGCTCTACGAGCAGTACTTC
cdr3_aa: CASSLWGGSRASGSLLYEQYF

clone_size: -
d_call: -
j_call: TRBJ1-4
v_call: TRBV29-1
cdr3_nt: TGCAGCGTTAGGGCTGCAACTAATGAAAAACTGTTTTTT
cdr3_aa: CSVRAATNEKLFF